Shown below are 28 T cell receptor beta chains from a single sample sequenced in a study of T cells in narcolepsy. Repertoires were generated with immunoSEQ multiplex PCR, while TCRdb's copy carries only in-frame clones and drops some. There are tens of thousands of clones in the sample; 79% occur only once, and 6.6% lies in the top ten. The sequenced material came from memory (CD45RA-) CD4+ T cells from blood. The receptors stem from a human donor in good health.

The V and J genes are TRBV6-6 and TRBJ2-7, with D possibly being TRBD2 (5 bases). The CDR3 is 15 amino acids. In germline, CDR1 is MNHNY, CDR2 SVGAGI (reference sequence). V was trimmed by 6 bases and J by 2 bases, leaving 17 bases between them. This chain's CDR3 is CASRPSGGLTYEQYF. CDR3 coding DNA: TGTGCCAGCAGGCCCTCTGGCGGACTCACCTACGAGCAGTACTTC.

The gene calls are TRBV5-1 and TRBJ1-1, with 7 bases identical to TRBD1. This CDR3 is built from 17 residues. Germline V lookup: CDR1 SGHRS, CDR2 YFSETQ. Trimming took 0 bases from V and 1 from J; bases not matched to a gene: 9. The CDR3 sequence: CASSLDGTDRSNTEAFF. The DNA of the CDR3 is TGCGCCAGCAGCTTGGACGGGACAGACAGATCGAACACTGAAGCTTTCTTT.

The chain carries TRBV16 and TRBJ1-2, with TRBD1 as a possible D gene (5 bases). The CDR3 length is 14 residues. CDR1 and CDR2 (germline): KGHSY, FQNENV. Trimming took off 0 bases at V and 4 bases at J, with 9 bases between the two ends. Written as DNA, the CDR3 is TGTGCCAGCAGCCAATCGCCCGGGGGCTATGGCTACACCTTC. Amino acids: CASSQSPGGYGYTF.

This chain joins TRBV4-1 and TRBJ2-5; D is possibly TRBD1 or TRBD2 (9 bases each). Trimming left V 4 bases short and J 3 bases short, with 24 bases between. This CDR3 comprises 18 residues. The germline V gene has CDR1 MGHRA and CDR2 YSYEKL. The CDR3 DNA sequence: TGCGCCAGCAGCCCGGGACAGGGTAAAGGACTAGCGAAAGAGACCCAGTACTTC. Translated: CASSPGQGKGLAKETQYF.

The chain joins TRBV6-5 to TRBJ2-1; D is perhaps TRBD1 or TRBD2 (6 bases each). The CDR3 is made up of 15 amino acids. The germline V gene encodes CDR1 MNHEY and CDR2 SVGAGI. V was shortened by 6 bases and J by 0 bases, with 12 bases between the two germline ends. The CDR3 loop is CASSLRGLSYNEQFF. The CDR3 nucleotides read TGTGCCAGCAGCCTCAGGGGACTCTCCTACAATGAGCAGTTCTTC.

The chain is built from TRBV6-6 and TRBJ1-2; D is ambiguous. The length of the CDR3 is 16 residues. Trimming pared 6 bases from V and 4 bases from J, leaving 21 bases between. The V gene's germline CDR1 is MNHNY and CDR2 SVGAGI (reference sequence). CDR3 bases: TGTGCCAGCAGCCCTGGGTTAGGTCCCCTCATCTATGGCTACACCTTC. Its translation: CASSPGLGPLIYGYTF.

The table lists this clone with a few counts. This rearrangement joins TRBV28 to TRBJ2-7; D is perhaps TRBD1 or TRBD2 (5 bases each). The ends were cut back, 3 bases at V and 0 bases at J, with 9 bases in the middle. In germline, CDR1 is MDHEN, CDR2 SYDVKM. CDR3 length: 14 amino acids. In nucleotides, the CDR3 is TGTGCCAGCAGTTTGGGACCAAGCTCCTACGAGCAGTACTTC. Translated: CASSLGPSSYEQYF.

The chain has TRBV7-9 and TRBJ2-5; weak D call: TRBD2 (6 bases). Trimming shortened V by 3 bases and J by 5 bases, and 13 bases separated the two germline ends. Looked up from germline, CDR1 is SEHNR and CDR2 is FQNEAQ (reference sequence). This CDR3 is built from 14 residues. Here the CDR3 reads CASSLSPGRETQYF. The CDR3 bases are TGTGCCAGCAGCTTGTCTCCGGGGAGGGAGACCCAGTACTTC. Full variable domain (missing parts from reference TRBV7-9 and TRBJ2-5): DTGVSQNPRHKITKRGQNVTFRCDPISEHNRLYWYRQTLGQGPEFLTYFQNEAQLEKSRLLSDRFSAERPKGSFSTLEIQRTEQGDSAMYLCASSLSPGRETQYFGPGTRLLVL.

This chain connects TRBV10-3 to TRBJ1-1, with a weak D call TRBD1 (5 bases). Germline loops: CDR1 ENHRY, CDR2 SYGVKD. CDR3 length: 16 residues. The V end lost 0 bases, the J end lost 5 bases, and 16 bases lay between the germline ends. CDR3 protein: CAISESVGNGGTEAFF. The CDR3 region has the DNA TGTGCCATCAGTGAGTCAGTAGGGAATGGGGGTACTGAAGCTTTCTTT.

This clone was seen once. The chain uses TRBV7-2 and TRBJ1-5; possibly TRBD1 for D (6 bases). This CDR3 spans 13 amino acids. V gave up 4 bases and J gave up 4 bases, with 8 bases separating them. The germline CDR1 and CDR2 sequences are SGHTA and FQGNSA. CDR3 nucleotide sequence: TGTGCCAGCAGCTCACAGGGAAATCAGCCCCAGCATTTT. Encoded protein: CASSSQGNQPQHF.

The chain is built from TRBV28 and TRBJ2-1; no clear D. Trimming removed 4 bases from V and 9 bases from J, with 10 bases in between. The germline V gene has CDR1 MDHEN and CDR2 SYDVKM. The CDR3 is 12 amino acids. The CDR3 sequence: CASSSMGFEQFF. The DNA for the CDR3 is TGTGCCAGCAGTTCTATGGGGTTTGAGCAGTTCTTC.

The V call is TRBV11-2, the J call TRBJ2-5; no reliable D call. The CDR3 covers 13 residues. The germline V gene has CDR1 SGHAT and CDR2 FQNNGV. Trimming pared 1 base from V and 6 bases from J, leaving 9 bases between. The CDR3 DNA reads TGTGCCAGCAGCTTAGGGGGTTTGAAGACCCAGTACTTC. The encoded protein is CASSLGGLKTQYF.

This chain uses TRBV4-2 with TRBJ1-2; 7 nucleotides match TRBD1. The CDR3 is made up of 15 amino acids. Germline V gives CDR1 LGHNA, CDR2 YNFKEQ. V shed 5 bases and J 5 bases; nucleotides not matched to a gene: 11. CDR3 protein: CASSLGTEGQYGYTF. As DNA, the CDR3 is TGTGCCAGCAGCTTGGGGACAGAAGGTCAATATGGCTACACCTTC.

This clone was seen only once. Here the CDR3 reads CASSGWVETDTQYF. CDR3 bases: TGTGCCAGCAGTGGCTGGGTCGAAACAGATACGCAGTATTTT. The V and J genes are TRBV6-1 and TRBJ2-3; D call uncertain. The CDR3 runs to 14 residues. V lost 4 bases and J lost 3, with 11 bases in between. CDR1 and CDR2 (germline): MNHNS, SASEGT.

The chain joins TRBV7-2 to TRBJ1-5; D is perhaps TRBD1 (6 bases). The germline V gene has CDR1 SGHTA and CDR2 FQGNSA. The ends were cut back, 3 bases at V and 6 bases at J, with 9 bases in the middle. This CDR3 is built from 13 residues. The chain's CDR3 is CASSFTGIQPQHF. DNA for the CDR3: TGTGCCAGCAGCTTTACAGGGATTCAGCCCCAGCATTTT. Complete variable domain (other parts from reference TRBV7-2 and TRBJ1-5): GAGVSQSPSNKVTEKGKDVELRCDPISGHTALYWYRQSLGQGLEFLIYFQGNSAPDKSGLPSDRFSAERTGGSVSTLTIQRTQQEDSAVYLCASSFTGIQPQHFGDGTRLSIL.

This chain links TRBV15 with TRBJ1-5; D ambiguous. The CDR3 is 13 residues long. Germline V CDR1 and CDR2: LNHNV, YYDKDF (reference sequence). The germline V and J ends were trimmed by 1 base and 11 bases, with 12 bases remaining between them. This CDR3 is CATSRGRDSAQHF. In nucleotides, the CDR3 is TGTGCCACCAGCAGAGGTCGAGACTCGGCCCAGCATTTT. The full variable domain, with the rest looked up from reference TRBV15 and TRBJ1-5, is DAMVIQNPRYQVTQFGKPVTLSCSQTLNHNVMYWYQQKSSQAPKLLFHYYDKDFNNEADTPDNFQSRRPNTSFCFLDIRSPGLGDTAMYLCATSRGRDSAQHFGDGTRLSIL.

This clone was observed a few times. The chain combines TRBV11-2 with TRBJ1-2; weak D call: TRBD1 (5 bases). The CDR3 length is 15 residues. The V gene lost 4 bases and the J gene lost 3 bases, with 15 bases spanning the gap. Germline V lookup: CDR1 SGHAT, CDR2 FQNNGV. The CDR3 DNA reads TGTGCCAGCAGCTCCGGGACCAACCGCCACTATGGCTACACCTTC. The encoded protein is CASSSGTNRHYGYTF.

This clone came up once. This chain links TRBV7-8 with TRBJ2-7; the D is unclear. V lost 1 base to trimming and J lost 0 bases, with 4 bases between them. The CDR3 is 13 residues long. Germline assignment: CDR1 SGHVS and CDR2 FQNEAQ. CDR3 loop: CASSLGNSYEQYF. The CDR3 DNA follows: TGTGCCAGCAGCTTAGGGAACTCCTACGAGCAGTACTTC.

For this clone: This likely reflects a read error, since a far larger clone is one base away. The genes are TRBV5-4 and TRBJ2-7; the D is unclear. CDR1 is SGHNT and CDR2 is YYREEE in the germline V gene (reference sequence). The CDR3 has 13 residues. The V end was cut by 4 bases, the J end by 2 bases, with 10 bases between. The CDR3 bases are TGTGCCAGCAGCCGACTGAGTACCTACGAGCAGTACTTC. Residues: CASSRLSTYEQYF.

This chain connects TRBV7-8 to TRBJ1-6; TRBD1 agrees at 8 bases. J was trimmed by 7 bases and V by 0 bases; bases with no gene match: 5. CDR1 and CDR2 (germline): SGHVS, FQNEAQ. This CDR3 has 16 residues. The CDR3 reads CASSLAGQGRNSPLHF. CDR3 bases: TGTGCCAGCAGCTTAGCCGGACAGGGTCGGAATTCACCCCTCCACTTT.

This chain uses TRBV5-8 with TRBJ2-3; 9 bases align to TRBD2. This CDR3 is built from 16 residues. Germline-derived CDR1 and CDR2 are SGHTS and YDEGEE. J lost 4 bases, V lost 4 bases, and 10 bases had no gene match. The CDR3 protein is CASSIAGTSSSDTQYF. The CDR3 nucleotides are TGTGCCAGCAGCATCGCCGGGACTAGCTCATCAGATACGCAGTATTTT.

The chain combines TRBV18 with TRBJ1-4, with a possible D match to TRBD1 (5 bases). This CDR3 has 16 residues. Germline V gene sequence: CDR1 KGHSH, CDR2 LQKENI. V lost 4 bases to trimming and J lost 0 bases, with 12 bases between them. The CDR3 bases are TGTGCCAGCTCACGGCCAGGGTCAGCAACTAATGAAAAACTGTTTTTT. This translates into CASSRPGSATNEKLFF.

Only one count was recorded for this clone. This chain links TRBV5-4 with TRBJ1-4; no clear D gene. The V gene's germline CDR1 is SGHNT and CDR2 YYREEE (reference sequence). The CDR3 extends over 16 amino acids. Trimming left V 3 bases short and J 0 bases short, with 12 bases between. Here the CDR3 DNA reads TGTGCCAGCAGCTCCGACATGGATGCAACTAATGAAAAACTGTTTTTT. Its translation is CASSSDMDATNEKLFF.

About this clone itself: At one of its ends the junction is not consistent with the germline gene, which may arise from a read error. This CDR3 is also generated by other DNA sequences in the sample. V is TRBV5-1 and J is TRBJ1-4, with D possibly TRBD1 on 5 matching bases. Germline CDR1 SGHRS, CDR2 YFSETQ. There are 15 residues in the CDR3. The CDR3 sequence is CASSLGAGTNEKLFF. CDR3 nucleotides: TGCGCCAGCAGCTTGGGGGCAGGGACTAATGAAAAACTGTTTTTC.

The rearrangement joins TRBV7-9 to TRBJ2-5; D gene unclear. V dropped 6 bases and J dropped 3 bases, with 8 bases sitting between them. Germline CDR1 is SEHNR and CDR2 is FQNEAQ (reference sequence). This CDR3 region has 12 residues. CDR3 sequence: CASRRSEETQYF. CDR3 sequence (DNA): TGTGCCAGCAGACGATCCGAAGAGACCCAGTACTTC. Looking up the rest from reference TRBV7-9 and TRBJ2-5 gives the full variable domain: DTGVSQNPRHKITKRGQNVTFRCDPISEHNRLYWYRQTLGQGPEFLTYFQNEAQLEKSRLLSDRFSAERPKGSFSTLEIQRTEQGDSAMYLCASRRSEETQYFGPGTRLLVL.

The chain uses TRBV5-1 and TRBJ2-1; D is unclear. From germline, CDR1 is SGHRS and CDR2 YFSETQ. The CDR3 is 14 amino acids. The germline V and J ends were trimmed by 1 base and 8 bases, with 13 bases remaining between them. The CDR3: CASSLTLGGDEQFF. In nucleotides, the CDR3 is TGCGCCAGCAGCTTGACCTTGGGTGGAGATGAGCAGTTCTTC.

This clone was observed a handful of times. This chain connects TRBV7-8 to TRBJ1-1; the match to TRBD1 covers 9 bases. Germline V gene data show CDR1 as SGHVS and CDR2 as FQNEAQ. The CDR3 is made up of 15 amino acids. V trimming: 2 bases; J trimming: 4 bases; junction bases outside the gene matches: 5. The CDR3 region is CASSLKDRGGTEAFF. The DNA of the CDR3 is TGTGCCAGCAGCTTAAAGGACAGGGGAGGCACTGAAGCTTTCTTT.

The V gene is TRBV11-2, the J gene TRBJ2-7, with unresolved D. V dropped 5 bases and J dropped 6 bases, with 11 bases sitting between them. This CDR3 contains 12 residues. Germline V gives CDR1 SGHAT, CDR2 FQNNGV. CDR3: CASSAQVSEQYF. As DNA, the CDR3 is TGTGCCAGCAGCGCGCAGGTTAGCGAGCAGTACTTC.